The 14 T cell receptor beta chains given below trace back to one sample, sequenced in a study of blood T cell repertoires in COVID-19. TCRdb's copy holds only in-frame clones and misses some; the assay was immunoSEQ multiplex PCR. In the table there are roughly 220,000 clones, 85% to 90% of which are singletons. The sequencing sample was made of peripheral blood. Receptors originate from a woman between 45 and 65 years old with COVID-19, enrolled during active disease.

This clone appeared a single time. The chain joins TRBV11-3 to TRBJ2-7, with a possible D match to TRBD2 (6 bases). V was cut by 0 bases and J by 0 bases, with 21 bases left in between. The germline V gene has CDR1 SGHNT and CDR2 YENEEA. The CDR3 loop spans 19 amino acids. The CDR3 region is CASSLDKVGGLKSSYEQYF. The CDR3 DNA sequence: TGTGCCAGCAGCTTAGATAAGGTGGGGGGACTTAAGAGCTCCTACGAGCAGTACTTC.

The chain combines TRBV28 with TRBJ1-1, with 9 bases aligning to TRBD1. Unmatched junction bases numbered 10, after V lost 8 bases and J lost 0 bases. CDR1 is MDHEN, CDR2 SYDVKM, per germline. This CDR3 has 16 amino acids. In DNA form, the CDR3 reads TGTGCCAGCTGGGGACAGGGCACTTTCCTGAACACTGAAGCTTTCTTT. Its translation is CASWGQGTFLNTEAFF.

The chain links TRBV11-1 to TRBJ2-2, with a tentative D call TRBD2 (6 bases). The CDR3 runs 16 residues. Trimming stripped 1 base from V and 3 bases from J, with 12 bases between. From germline, CDR1 is SGHAT and CDR2 FQDESV (reference sequence). The CDR3 region is CASSLEWDFYTGELFF. CDR3 bases: TGTGCCAGCAGCTTAGAGTGGGACTTTTACACCGGGGAGCTGTTTTTT. Looking up the rest from reference TRBV11-1 and TRBJ2-2 gives the full variable domain: EAEVAQSPRYKITEKSQAVAFWCDPISGHATLYWYRQILGQGPELLVQFQDESVVDDSQLPKDRFSAERLKGVDSTLKIQPAELGDSAMYLCASSLEWDFYTGELFFGEGSRLTVL.

The V gene is TRBV5-4, the J gene TRBJ2-3, with 8 bases identical to TRBD1. Germline V gives CDR1 SGHNT, CDR2 YYREEE (reference sequence). V trimming: 0 bases; J trimming: 5 bases; junction bases outside the gene matches: 5. This CDR3 is built from 15 residues. This chain's CDR3 is CASSLAVGTGDTQYF. The CDR3 region has the DNA TGTGCCAGCAGCTTGGCCGTTGGGACAGGAGATACGCAGTATTTT. Filled out from reference TRBV5-4 and TRBJ2-3, the complete variable domain reads ETGVTQSPTHLIKTRGQQVTLRCSSQSGHNTVSWYQQALGQGPQFIFQYYREEENGRGNFPPRFSGLQFPNYSSELNVNALELDDSALYLCASSLAVGTGDTQYFGPGTRLTVL.

The chain links TRBV5-1 to TRBJ1-2; 9 positions agree with TRBD1. Germline V gives CDR1 SGHRS, CDR2 YFSETQ. The length of the CDR3 is 14 residues. Trimming at V came to 4 bases and at J to 4 bases, leaving 5 bases not matched to a gene. The CDR3 spells CASSGGQGPYGYTF. CDR3 coding DNA: TGCGCCAGCAGCGGAGGACAGGGGCCCTATGGCTACACCTTC.

This clone was seen at least ten times. The chain employs TRBV5-4 and TRBJ1-4; 7 nucleotides line up with TRBD1. Per the germline V gene, CDR1 is SGHNT and CDR2 is YYREEE (reference sequence). V lost 2 bases, J lost 6 bases, and 7 bases stayed unmatched. The CDR3 is 15 amino acids. The CDR3: CASSLRQGTHEKLFF. The DNA of the CDR3 is TGTGCCAGCAGCTTACGACAGGGTACTCATGAAAAACTGTTTTTT.

CDR3 DNA: TGTGCCAGCAGCTCTGGACGCCGAGACAGGGTTTACGAGCAGTACTTC. Translation gives CASSSGRRDRVYEQYF. The chain couples TRBV25-1 to TRBJ2-7, with 7 bases aligning to TRBD1. V trimming: 6 bases; J trimming: 4 bases; junction bases outside the gene matches: 15. From germline, CDR1 is MGHDK and CDR2 SYGVNS. The CDR3 contains 16 residues.

The V gene is TRBV2, the J gene TRBJ1-2; a weak D match, TRBD1 (6 bases). The V end was cut by 7 bases, the J end by 5 bases, with 17 bases between. Germline V gives CDR1 SNHLY, CDR2 FYNNEI. This CDR3 spans 14 amino acids. CDR3 sequence: CASTLGDKAYGYTF. CDR3 coding DNA: TGTGCCAGCACATTAGGGGACAAGGCTTATGGCTACACCTTC.

The J gene is TRBJ2-2, the V gene TRBV11-2; perhaps TRBD1 as D (6 bases). The length of the CDR3 is 17 residues. The germline gives CDR1 SGHAT, CDR2 FQNNGV. V was shortened by 5 bases and J by 4 bases, with 20 bases between the two germline ends. The CDR3 bases are TGTGCCAGCAGCCTAAACAGGGCAATTGGGACCACCGGGGAGCTGTTTTTT. Its translation: CASSLNRAIGTTGELFF.

The V and J genes are TRBV6-5 and TRBJ2-3; 7 bases align to TRBD1. The V gene's germline CDR1 is MNHEY and CDR2 SVGAGI. Unmatched junction bases numbered 7, after V lost 7 bases and J lost 0 bases. This CDR3 contains 15 residues. The DNA of the CDR3 is TGTGCCAGCATTAGACGGGACAGTAGCACAGATACGCAGTATTTT. Translation: CASIRRDSSTDTQYF.

This clone was recorded only once. The chain has TRBV9 and TRBJ1-2; perhaps TRBD1 as D (5 bases). This CDR3 has 15 amino acids. Germline V gives CDR1 SGDLS, CDR2 YYNGEE. V was shortened by 3 bases and J by 4 bases, with 16 bases between the two germline ends. CDR3 sequence (DNA): TGTGCCAGCAGCGCAGGACAAGACCGTCTCTATGGCTACACCTTC. Translating it yields CASSAGQDRLYGYTF.

The chain employs TRBV30 and TRBJ1-6; 8 bases fit TRBD1. The junction had 6 bases not matched to a gene; V was cut back by 1 base and J by 10 bases. The CDR3 length is 14 residues. Germline CDR1 GTSNPN, CDR2 SVGIG (reference sequence). The CDR3 protein is CAWSATGVGSPLHF. The CDR3 DNA sequence: TGTGCCTGGAGTGCGACAGGGGTGGGGTCACCCCTCCACTTT.

The chain couples TRBV18 to TRBJ2-1; possibly TRBD1 for D (6 bases). With 5 bases removed from V and 5 bases from J, the gap between germline ends came to 16 bases. CDR1 and CDR2 (germline): KGHSH, LQKENI. This CDR3 has 15 residues. The DNA of the CDR3 is TGTGCCAGCTCAGGACAGCTACCGAGTAACAATGAGCAGTTCTTC. Its translation: CASSGQLPSNNEQFF.

The rearrangement links TRBV7-8 to TRBJ1-2; TRBD1 agrees at 8 bases. Germline values: CDR1 SGHVS, CDR2 FQNEAQ. The CDR3 length is 16 residues. V trimming: 5 bases; J trimming: 0 bases; junction bases outside the gene matches: 8. The CDR3, as DNA: TGTGCCAGCAGCCGAGCCGGGACAGGAGCTAACTATGGCTACACCTTC. Amino acids: CASSRAGTGANYGYTF.